Shown below are 21 T cell receptor beta chains from a single sample sequenced in a study of Ad26.COV2.S vaccination and SARS-CoV-2 variants. Treatment reported: around 19 received Ad26.COV2.S at low or high dose, single or two shots; roughly 5 received placebo; per-sample allocation not given. Day 63 after the first injection of vaccine or placebo was the sampling time. TCRdb's copy holds only in-frame clones and misses some; the assay was immunoSEQ multiplex PCR. The data contain some 450,000 clones, 90% of them singletons. The input for sequencing was peripheral blood, taken in a trial of Ad26.COV2.S vaccine versus placebo. Receptor source: a person aged 18-60 years who received the Ad26.COV2.S COVID-19 vaccine or a placebo.

This clone has only one observation. The chain carries TRBV3-1 (or the pseudogene TRBV3-2) and TRBJ2-3; TRBD2 matches 8 bases. V trimming: 4 bases; J trimming: 4 bases; junction bases outside the gene matches: 10. The CDR3 loop spans 16 amino acids. Per germline, CDR1 LGHDT and CDR2 YNNKEL (reference sequence). CDR3 bases: TGTGCCAGCAGCCGGACTGGCGGGAGGATGGCAGATACGCAGTATTTT. This encodes CASSRTGGRMADTQYF.

V is TRBV30 and J is TRBJ2-3; D is unclear. With 3 bases removed from V and 1 base from J, the gap between germline ends came to 14 bases. Germline-derived CDR1 and CDR2 are GTSNPN and SVGIG (reference sequence). The CDR3 has 15 amino acids. Here the CDR3 DNA reads TGTGCCTGGAGGCCCCTAGGGTCCCGCACAGATACGCAGTATTTT. Protein sequence: CAWRPLGSRTDTQYF.

The chain has TRBV2 and TRBJ2-3; a weak D match, TRBD1 (6 bases). The CDR3 totals 15 residues. V was cut by 8 bases and J by 2 bases, with 17 bases left in between. Germline V gives CDR1 SNHLY, CDR2 FYNNEI. The CDR3 loop is CASGDRDKPTDTQYF. In DNA, the CDR3 is TGTGCCAGCGGAGACCGGGACAAACCCACAGATACGCAGTATTTT.

V is TRBV7-4 and J is TRBJ2-7; TRBD1 might be the D (5 bases). The germline gives CDR1 SGHVT, CDR2 SQSDAQ. The CDR3 contains 15 residues. Deletions cut 5 bases from V and 2 bases from J, with 16 bases between. The CDR3 spells CASSGPRVGPYEQYF. CDR3 nucleotides: TGTGCCAGCAGCGGACCCAGGGTAGGGCCCTACGAGCAGTACTTC.

The rearrangement links TRBV28 to TRBJ2-7, with 7 bases aligning to TRBD1. The J segment lost 0 bases and the V segment lost 5 bases, leaving 4 bases of the junction unmatched. The CDR3 has 14 amino acids. Per the germline V gene, CDR1 is MDHEN and CDR2 is SYDVKM. The CDR3 is CASSPGQNSYEQYF. In DNA form, the CDR3 reads TGTGCCAGCAGTCCGGGACAGAACTCCTACGAGCAGTACTTC.

The J gene is TRBJ2-7, the V gene TRBV6-1; TRBD2 aligns across 7 bases. The CDR3 runs 16 residues. V gave up 2 bases and J gave up 3 bases; unmatched junction bases: 10. Germline V lookup: CDR1 MNHNS, CDR2 SASEGT. In DNA form, the CDR3 reads TGTGCCAGCAGTGAATTTTTGGCTAGCGGAAACTACGAGCAGTACTTC. This sequence encodes CASSEFLASGNYEQYF.

The V call is TRBV7-8, the J call TRBJ2-1; possible D gene TRBD2, 6 bases. Trimming stripped 5 bases from V and 8 bases from J, with 13 bases between. The CDR3 is 13 amino acids. Germline V gene data show CDR1 as SGHVS and CDR2 as FQNEAQ. In DNA form, the CDR3 reads TGTGCCAGCAGCCTTGGCCGCGGGGATGAGCAGTTCTTC. Encoded protein: CASSLGRGDEQFF.

The chain links TRBV7-9 to TRBJ1-1; D is possibly TRBD1 (5 bases). Germline CDR1 reads SEHNR; CDR2 reads FQNEAQ (reference sequence). The CDR3 totals 11 residues. V was shortened by 3 bases and J by 11 bases, with 10 bases between the two germline ends. The CDR3 loop reads CASSFSRGAFF. CDR3 DNA sequence: TGTGCCAGCAGCTTCTCCCGGGGGGCTTTCTTT.

V usage is TRBV20-1 and J usage is TRBJ2-3; D uncertain. CDR1 DFQATT and CDR2 SNEGSKA come from the germline V gene (reference sequence). V gave up 3 bases and J gave up 2 bases, with 3 bases separating them. The CDR3 is 11 amino acids. The CDR3 reads CSASLTDTQYF. In DNA form, the CDR3 reads TGCAGTGCTAGCCTCACAGATACGCAGTATTTT.

V and J are TRBV4-2 and TRBJ2-5, with D possibly being TRBD2 (5 bases). The CDR3 has 16 amino acids. Per the germline V gene, CDR1 is LGHNA and CDR2 is YNFKEQ. V gave up 0 bases and J gave up 5 bases, with 16 bases separating them. This CDR3 reads CASSQDRAGVGETQYF. The CDR3 DNA is TGTGCCAGCAGCCAAGACCGAGCCGGGGTCGGGGAGACCCAGTACTTC.

This clone was observed a few times. The V gene is TRBV6-4, the J gene TRBJ2-4; 11 bases align to TRBD2. V gave up 6 bases and J gave up 0 bases; unmatched junction bases: 10. Germline V lookup: CDR1 MRHNA, CDR2 SNTAGT. This CDR3 is 18 amino acids long. This chain's CDR3 is CASSRGTSGLLAKNIQYF. The CDR3 region has the DNA TGTGCCAGCAGCCGTGGGACTAGCGGTCTGTTAGCCAAAAACATTCAGTACTTC.

The DNA for the CDR3 is TGTGCCAGTACCAGACTAGCGGGAGGGGTGGGGCCTTACAATGAGCAGTTCTTC. It yields the protein CASTRLAGGVGPYNEQFF. The gene calls are TRBV19 and TRBJ2-1, with 14 bases lining up with TRBD2. The CDR3 runs to 18 residues. CDR1 LNHDA and CDR2 SQIVND come from the germline V gene (reference sequence). V trimming: 7 bases; J trimming: 4 bases; junction bases outside the gene matches: 12.

This chain uses TRBV18 with TRBJ1-2; D remains ambiguous. The germline V gene has CDR1 KGHSH and CDR2 LQKENI. The CDR3 loop spans 13 amino acids. V gave up 2 bases and J gave up 8 bases, with 12 bases separating them. The CDR3 region has the DNA TGTGCCAGCTCACCAAACAAACATGAAGGCTACACCTTC. It encodes CASSPNKHEGYTF.

The rearrangement links TRBV19 to TRBJ1-2; D unclear. The CDR3 is 15 residues long. V lost 0 bases, J lost 2 bases, and 10 bases lay in between. CDR1 is LNHDA and CDR2 is SQIVND in the germline V gene (reference sequence). DNA for the CDR3: TGTGCCAGTAGTATAGACCCAAGAGGGAACTATGGCTACACCTTC. This encodes CASSIDPRGNYGYTF.

V is TRBV3-1 (or the pseudogene TRBV3-2) and J is TRBJ2-1, with D tentatively TRBD2 (5 bases). V gave up 4 bases and J gave up 2 bases, with 9 bases separating them. The CDR3 has 14 residues. The germline V gene encodes CDR1 LGHDT and CDR2 YNNKEL (reference sequence). This chain's CDR3 is CASSPIGTYNEQFF. As DNA, the CDR3 is TGTGCCAGCAGCCCCATCGGGACCTACAATGAGCAGTTCTTC.

CDR3 amino acids: CSVVGAYEQYF. Written as DNA, the CDR3 is TGCAGCGTTGTTGGTGCCTACGAGCAGTACTTC. The chain is built from TRBV29-1 and TRBJ2-7; D is unclear. V was pared by 4 bases and J by 2 bases, with 6 bases between. Germline lookup yields CDR1 SQVTM and CDR2 ANQGSEA. The CDR3 is 11 residues long.

V and J are TRBV27 and TRBJ2-3; no definite D call. The CDR3 totals 12 residues. With 6 bases removed from V and 1 base from J, the gap between germline ends came to 5 bases. Germline V gene sequence: CDR1 MNHEY, CDR2 SMNVEV (reference sequence). The CDR3: CASRTGTDTQYF. In nucleotides, the CDR3 is TGTGCCAGCAGAACCGGCACAGATACGCAGTATTTT.

This clone has only one observation. The J gene is TRBJ2-7, the V gene TRBV6-2 or TRBV6-3; D assignment may be TRBD1 or TRBD2 (5 bases each). Trimming shortened V by 6 bases and J by 1 base, and 16 bases separated the two germline ends. Germline V CDR1 and CDR2: MNHEY, SVGEGT. The CDR3 contains 15 residues. In DNA form, the CDR3 reads TGTGCCAGCAGGCCTCGGCCAGGGAGTTCCTACGAGCAGTACTTC. It encodes CASRPRPGSSYEQYF.

V gene TRBV6-5 combines with J gene TRBJ1-1; 7 bases agree with TRBD1. There are 15 residues in the CDR3. The V and J ends lost 4 bases and 4 bases, in that order; junction bases with no gene match: 9. CDR1 MNHEY and CDR2 SVGAGI come from the germline V gene. This chain's CDR3 is CASSSRRQGFTEAFF. The CDR3, as DNA: TGTGCCAGCAGTTCACGTCGACAGGGTTTCACTGAAGCTTTCTTT.

The chain couples TRBV19 to TRBJ2-1, with 8 bases that match TRBD2. The V segment lost 1 base and the J segment 8 bases; nucleotides outside the gene matches: 7. Germline CDR1 and CDR2: LNHDA and SQIVND (reference sequence). The CDR3 is 15 amino acids. The CDR3 DNA reads TGTGCCAGTAGTATAGGGGGACTAGTGGGTGATGAGCAGTTCTTC. The encoded protein is CASSIGGLVGDEQFF.

V gene TRBV7-9 combines with J gene TRBJ1-3; no clear D gene. CDR1 SEHNR and CDR2 FQNEAQ come from the germline V gene (reference sequence). Trimming stripped 5 bases from V and 0 bases from J, with 11 bases between. The CDR3 is 15 amino acids. In DNA, the CDR3 is TGTGCCAGCAGCCCCCGGTCGAGCTCTGGAAACACCATATATTTT. It codes for CASSPRSSSGNTIYF.